Listed below are T cell receptor beta chains from one sample, sequenced in a study of CD8 T cells in ankylosing spondylitis. One entry per CDR3 protein, called by TCRdb with MiXCR from the 5' RACE reads. The repertoire holds over 110,000 distinct CDR3 sequences, with 7% to 10% as singletons. Sequencing was done on a sample of synovial fluid, either unsorted or a sorted T cell fraction (not recorded which). Source of these receptors: a male donor with ankylosing spondylitis. CDR3s include the opening cysteine and the closing phenylalanine or tryptophan. A D gene is named only where the DNA matches it firmly. Part of the rows lack a size; the others show once, few, many or a class for expanded clones.

D: .; V: TRBV18; J: TRBJ2-3; size: many; DNA: TGTGCCAGCTCACCACTGGTAGGGAGCACAGATACGCAGTATTTT; CDR3: CASSPLVGSTDTQYF
D: .; V: TRBV3-1; J: TRBJ1-2; size: few; DNA: TGTGCCAGCAGCCAAGGATGGGTGGACTATGGCTACACCTTC; CDR3: CASSQGWVDYGYTF
D: TRBD2; V: TRBV6-2/TRBV6-3; J: TRBJ2-3; size: many; DNA: TGTGCCAGCAGTCTAGCGGGAGGCCGTGATACGCAGTATTTT; CDR3: CASSLAGGRDTQYF
D: .; V: TRBV5-1; J: TRBJ2-3; size: many; DNA: TGCGCCAGCAGCTTGAATCCTTCCAGGGCAGATACGCAGTATTTT; CDR3: CASSLNPSRADTQYF
D: TRBD1; V: TRBV5-6; J: TRBJ2-7; size: many; DNA: TGTGCCAGCAGCCGACAATCGTCTGACAGGGGCGAGCAGTACTTC; CDR3: CASSRQSSDRGEQYF
D: .; V: TRBV7-2; J: TRBJ1-2; size: few; DNA: TGTGCCAGCAGCCCCCTAGGCTGGGGCTACACCTTC; CDR3: CASSPLGWGYTF
D: TRBD1; V: TRBV5-1; J: TRBJ2-7; size: many; DNA: TGCGCCAGCAGCTCGGGACCGGGACAGGATTACGAGCAGTACTTC; CDR3: CASSSGPGQDYEQYF
D: TRBD1; V: TRBV7-3; J: TRBJ2-5; size: .; DNA: TGTGCCAGCAGATACTCCGGGACAGGAGGAGAGACCCAGTACTTC; CDR3: CASRYSGTGGETQYF
D: TRBD1; V: TRBV19; J: TRBJ2-2; size: few; DNA: TGTGCCAGTAGTTCCGGACAGGGGGCCGGAACCGGGGAGCTGTTTTTT; CDR3: CASSSGQGAGTGELFF
D: .; V: TRBV29-1; J: TRBJ2-3; size: many; DNA: TGCAGCGTTGGGGCAGGGATTGCAGATACGCAGTATTTT; CDR3: CSVGAGIADTQYF
D: TRBD2; V: TRBV5-1; J: TRBJ2-1; size: many; DNA: TGCGCCAGCAGCTTCAGCGGGAGCGGGGCCTACAATGAGCAGTTCTTC; CDR3: CASSFSGSGAYNEQFF
D: .; V: TRBV5-5; J: TRBJ1-2; size: .; DNA: TGTGCCAGCAGCGAGAAACCTTTTAACTATGGCTACACCTTC; CDR3: CASSEKPFNYGYTF
D: TRBD1; V: TRBV29-1; J: TRBJ2-6; size: many; DNA: TGCAGCGTTAAACAGGGGTATGGGGCCAACGTCCTGACTTTC; CDR3: CSVKQGYGANVLTF
D: TRBD2; V: TRBV12-3/TRBV12-4; J: TRBJ2-7; size: few; DNA: TGTGCCAGCAGTGTGGGACTAGCGGGAGGGTACGAGCAGTACTTC; CDR3: CASSVGLAGGYEQYF
D: .; V: TRBV3-1; J: TRBJ2-6; size: .; DNA: TGTGCCAGCAGCCAAGTGGCAGTAAGCTCTGGGGCCAACGTCCTGACTTTC; CDR3: CASSQVAVSSGANVLTF
D: TRBD2; V: TRBV28; J: TRBJ2-3; size: .; DNA: TGTGCCAGCAGCACCCTCGGGCGGGGGATCACAGATACGCAGTATTTT; CDR3: CASSTLGRGITDTQYF
D: .; V: TRBV2; J: TRBJ2-7; size: few; DNA: TGTGCCAGCAGTTTCTCAGATTACGAGCAGTACTTC; CDR3: CASSFSDYEQYF
D: .; V: TRBV29-1; J: TRBJ1-1; size: many; DNA: TGCAGCGTGGGGGCACAGGTAGATGAAGCTTTCTTT; CDR3: CSVGAQVDEAFF
D: .; V: TRBV5-1; J: TRBJ2-7; size: few; DNA: TGCGCCAGCAGGTCCACAGGGAGCTCCTACGAGCAGTACTTC; CDR3: CASRSTGSSYEQYF
D: .; V: TRBV28; J: TRBJ1-2; size: many; DNA: TGTGCCAGCAGGGGGCGACGGGTGGATGGCTACACCTTC; CDR3: CASRGRRVDGYTF
D: .; V: TRBV27; J: TRBJ1-2; size: many; DNA: TGTGCCAGCAGTCCCCCAACAAGAAGCGGCTACACCTTC; CDR3: CASSPPTRSGYTF
D: TRBD1; V: TRBV10-3; J: TRBJ2-2; size: many; DNA: TGTGCCATCAACCCGGGACAGGGGGACACCGGGGAGCTGTTTTTT; CDR3: CAINPGQGDTGELFF
D: TRBD1; V: TRBV4-1; J: TRBJ2-7; size: few; DNA: TGCGCCAGCAGCCAAGCTCTCCTCCGGGACAGGGTAAACGAGCAGTACTTC; CDR3: CASSQALLRDRVNEQYF
D: TRBD1; V: TRBV10-3; J: TRBJ2-7; size: few; DNA: TGTGCCATCAAGAGACAGGGGGCAACCTACGAGCAGTACTTC; CDR3: CAIKRQGATYEQYF
D: .; V: TRBV7-8; J: TRBJ2-5; size: many; DNA: TGTGCCAGCAGCCCCCGACTCCCTCAAGAGACCCAGTACTTC; CDR3: CASSPRLPQETQYF
D: .; V: TRBV2; J: TRBJ2-5; size: few; DNA: TGTGCCAGCAGAGGTCCAGGGCGCCAAGAGACCCAGTACTTC; CDR3: CASRGPGRQETQYF
D: TRBD1; V: TRBV29-1; J: TRBJ2-7; size: .; DNA: TGCAGCGCGAGACAGGGGGCGCAATCCTACGAGCAGTACTTC; CDR3: CSARQGAQSYEQYF
D: TRBD1; V: TRBV27; J: TRBJ2-2; size: many; DNA: TGTGCCAGCAGTTCTCCCGACAGGGGAGAGAACACCGGGGAGCTGTTTTTT; CDR3: CASSSPDRGENTGELFF
D: .; V: TRBV5-4; J: TRBJ1-4; size: .; DNA: TGTGCCAGCAGTCACGGGGGCCTTGAAAAACTGTTTTTT; CDR3: CASSHGGLEKLFF
D: TRBD1; V: TRBV20-1; J: TRBJ1-6; size: .; DNA: TGCAGTGCTTGCCGGACAGGGGCGAGTTCACCCCTCCACTTT; CDR3: CSACRTGASSPLHF
D: .; V: TRBV2; J: TRBJ2-7; size: few; DNA: TGTGCCAGCGGGCGTCTCGACGGGTACGAGCAGTACTTC; CDR3: CASGRLDGYEQYF
D: TRBD1; V: TRBV29-1; J: TRBJ2-1; size: many; DNA: TGCAGCGCCTCAGGGGGCTGGAGCTCCTACAATGAGCAGTTCTTC; CDR3: CSASGGWSSYNEQFF
D: .; V: TRBV20-1; J: TRBJ1-2; size: .; DNA: TGCAGTGCTGACAATAGGGGTTATGGCTACACCTTC; CDR3: CSADNRGYGYTF
D: .; V: TRBV5-1; J: TRBJ2-7; size: many; DNA: TGCGCCAGCAGCTACGGTGGCCTAAAAGGAGGCTACGAGCAGTACTTC; CDR3: CASSYGGLKGGYEQYF
D: .; V: TRBV11-2; J: TRBJ1-5; size: few; DNA: TGTGCCAGCAGGCCCGAAATGGGTTATAGCAATCAGCCCCAGCATTTT; CDR3: CASRPEMGYSNQPQHF
D: .; V: TRBV20-1; J: TRBJ1-1; size: few; DNA: TGCAGTACTCAACAGGGAAACACTGAAGCTTTCTTT; CDR3: CSTQQGNTEAFF
D: .; V: TRBV20-1; J: TRBJ1-1; size: few; DNA: TGCAGTGCTATTTCTACCCCGGGCACTGAAGCTTTCTTT; CDR3: CSAISTPGTEAFF
D: .; V: TRBV7-2; J: TRBJ2-3; size: few; DNA: TGTGCCAGCAACCAAGCGGGTCCTAGCACAGATACGCAGTATTTT; CDR3: CASNQAGPSTDTQYF
D: .; V: TRBV27; J: TRBJ2-7; size: many; DNA: TGTGCCAGCAGTTTAATGTACCGGGGAGGCAGCGAGCAGTACTTC; CDR3: CASSLMYRGGSEQYF
D: .; V: TRBV29-1; J: TRBJ2-5; size: many; DNA: TGCAGCGTTCTGACCCTTCAAGAGACCCAGTACTTC; CDR3: CSVLTLQETQYF
D: TRBD2; V: TRBV5-1; J: TRBJ2-1; size: many; DNA: TGCGCCAGCAGCGCCGGGACTAGCGTACACAATGAGCAGTTCTTC; CDR3: CASSAGTSVHNEQFF
D: .; V: TRBV20-1; J: TRBJ2-3; size: many; DNA: TGCAGTGCCGGGTTTAGCTGGACCTTCACAGATACGCAGTATTTT; CDR3: CSAGFSWTFTDTQYF
D: .; V: TRBV20-1; J: TRBJ1-2; size: .; DNA: TGCAGTGCCACGCGATCAGGGTATGGCTACACCTTC; CDR3: CSATRSGYGYTF
D: TRBD2; V: TRBV20-1; J: TRBJ2-7; size: many; DNA: TGCAGTGCTAGACAACCCGGGAGGAGGCACGAGCAGTACTTC; CDR3: CSARQPGRRHEQYF
D: TRBD2; V: TRBV6-5; J: TRBJ2-1; size: few; DNA: TGTGCCAGCACTTGGGGGGGACCCCTTGACAATGAGCAGTTCTTC; CDR3: CASTWGGPLDNEQFF
D: .; V: TRBV7-8; J: TRBJ2-1; size: few; DNA: TGTGCCAGCAGCTTAGCATGGAGGGGGGTGTACCACAATGAGCAGTTCTTC; CDR3: CASSLAWRGVYHNEQFF
D: .; V: TRBV20-1; J: TRBJ2-1; size: many; DNA: TGCAGTGCCGGCGTAGGCCGAGGCTATGAGCAGTTCTTC; CDR3: CSAGVGRGYEQFF
D: .; V: TRBV12-3/TRBV12-4; J: TRBJ1-1; size: many; DNA: TGTGCCAGCAGTTTATGGGCGGACACTGAAGCTTTCTTT; CDR3: CASSLWADTEAFF
D: .; V: TRBV20-1; J: TRBJ1-1; size: few; DNA: TGCAGTGCCCAGGGCCACTGGACTGAAGCTTTCTTT; CDR3: CSAQGHWTEAFF
D: .; V: TRBV10-3; J: TRBJ2-1; size: many; DNA: TGTGCCATCAGTGACCAAACCTTAACTAGTATTGAGCAGTTCTTC; CDR3: CAISDQTLTSIEQFF